A selection of T cell receptor beta chains follows, all from one sample in a study of T cells after posttransplantation cyclophosphamide. Generated by immunoSEQ multiplex PCR, the TCRdb table keeps only in-frame clones and is missing some. Found here are about 34,000 clones, no singletons; the ten largest cover less than 7.5%. The sequenced material came from PBMCs. These receptors all come from a woman in her fifties or sixties in good health and a related stem cell transplant donor. CDR3s include the opening cysteine and the closing phenylalanine or tryptophan. A D gene is named only where the DNA matches it firmly. Size is stated as once, few or many counts, or a class when the clone is expanded.

j_gene,abundance,d_gene,v_gene,CDR3aa,CDR3nt
TRBJ2-5,many,-,TRBV12-3/TRBV12-4,CASGEGRGTGETQYF,TGTGCCAGTGGGGAGGGCAGGGGGACTGGAGAGACCCAGTACTTC
TRBJ2-7,many,-,TRBV4-1,CASSPPLFGYYEQYF,TGCGCCAGCAGCCCCCCTTTGTTCGGGTACTACGAGCAGTACTTC
TRBJ1-2,many,TRBD1,TRBV19,CASSRRDRRDSNYGYTF,TGTGCCAGTAGTCGACGCGACCGCCGGGACAGCAACTATGGCTACACCTTC
TRBJ1-1,many,TRBD1,TRBV5-8,CASSLGTGADTEAFF,TGTGCCAGCAGCTTGGGGACAGGGGCGGACACTGAAGCTTTCTTT
TRBJ1-2,many,TRBD1,TRBV7-2,CASSPGQGNYGYTF,TGTGCCAGCAGCCCTGGACAGGGGAACTATGGCTACACCTTC
TRBJ1-5,many,TRBD1,TRBV28,CASSFPRQGGQPQHF,TGTGCCAGCAGTTTCCCCCGACAGGGAGGTCAGCCCCAGCATTTT
TRBJ2-1,many,-,TRBV4-2,CASSQGGREQFF,TGTGCCAGCAGCCAAGGGGGCAGGGAGCAGTTCTTC
TRBJ1-4,many,TRBD1,TRBV18,CASSPGTGWEKLFF,TGTGCCAGCTCACCAGGGACAGGCTGGGAAAAACTGTTTTTT
TRBJ2-3,many,-,TRBV5-1,CASSLGAFTDTQYF,TGCGCCAGCAGCTTGGGGGCGTTCACAGATACGCAGTATTTT
TRBJ1-2,many,-,TRBV12-3/TRBV12-4,CASSLREGDYGYTF,TGTGCCAGCAGTTTACGTGAGGGGGACTATGGCTACACCTTC
TRBJ1-2,many,-,TRBV2,CASSEGASIYGYTF,TGTGCCAGCAGTGAGGGGGCGTCCATCTATGGCTACACCTTC
TRBJ1-2,many,TRBD1,TRBV5-4,CASSSNTGAGGYTF,TGTGCCAGCAGCTCAAATACAGGGGCTGGCGGCTACACCTTC